This T cell receptor (beta chain) originates from a study of blood T cells in healthy people across ages. Whole-study results and caveats: It was held that the diversity estimates obtained from one million T cells were underestimates. In older individuals, TCR beta diversity per million T cells was lower, falling roughly linearly with age.

The sample providers were healthy Caucasian people from Russia, aged about 6 to 90. A J-beta primer mix and a sample-barcoded 5' primer were used in a second PCR of about 7 to 12 cycles. Each CDR3 protein is one row after TCRdb ran MiXCR on the 5' RACE reads. The sample carries around 650,000 distinct CDR3 sequences, around 32% recorded once. About this clonotype itself: As yet, its antigen is unknown.

V was trimmed by 6 bases and J by 1 base, leaving 11 bases between them. Germline V gene lookup returns CDR1 SNHLY and CDR2 FYNNEI. The length of the CDR3 is 14 residues. The chain links TRBV2 to TRBJ2-3, with D tentatively TRBD1 (5 bases). Sequencing was performed on blood. This clonotype was obtained from a woman at least 80 years old in good health. CDR3 sequence reads: CASREWGGTDTQYF. The CDR3 nucleotides are TGTGCCAGCAGGGAATGGGGCGGCACAGATACGCAGTATTTT.